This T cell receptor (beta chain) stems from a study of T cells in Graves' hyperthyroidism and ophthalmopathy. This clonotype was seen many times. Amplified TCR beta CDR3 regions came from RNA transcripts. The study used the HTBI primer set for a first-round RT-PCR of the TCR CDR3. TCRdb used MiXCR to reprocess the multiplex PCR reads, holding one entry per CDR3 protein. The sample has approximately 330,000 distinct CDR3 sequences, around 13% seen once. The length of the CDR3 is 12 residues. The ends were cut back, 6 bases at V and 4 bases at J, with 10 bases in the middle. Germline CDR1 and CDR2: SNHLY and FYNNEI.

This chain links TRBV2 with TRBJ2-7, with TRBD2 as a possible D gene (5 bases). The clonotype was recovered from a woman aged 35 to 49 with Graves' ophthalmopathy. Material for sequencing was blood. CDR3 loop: CASRGRGYEQYF. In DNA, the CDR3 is TGTGCCAGCAGGGGTAGAGGGTACGAGCAGTACTTC.